This T cell receptor (beta chain) was obtained from a study of shared clonotypes between healthy human individuals. Study-wide results and caveats: Shared clonotypes: approximately 5.3% naive CD4, 3.5% to 4% naive CD8, around 2.4% memory CD4, over 0.3% memory CD8.

As for this clone: Antigen: not known.

The CDR3 is 15 amino acids. The V and J ends lost 1 base and 0 bases respectively, with 5 bases between them. Germline V gene sequence: CDR1 SGHRS, CDR2 YFSETQ. Sequenced by immunoSEQ multiplex PCR; TCRdb stores in-frame clones only, minus some. The repertoire holds roughly 2.2 million clones, with 80% to 95% as singletons. V gene TRBV5-1 combines with J gene TRBJ2-6; D ambiguous. The source material was naive CD4+ T cells from PBMCs. Subset in this sample: CD45RA+ positively selected. This TCR was recovered from a man between 18 and 29 years old in good health. Some clones in this sample may be carry-over from other donors' samples. CDR3 DNA: TGCGCCAGCAGCTTGTACAGCTCTGGGGCCAACGTCCTGACTTTC. Protein product: CASSLYSSGANVLTF.